These 30 T cell receptor beta chains were all obtained from the same sample, sequenced in a study of T cell changes during pregnancy in multiple sclerosis (dated by TCRdb to between 2019 and 2020). Library creation used the immunoSEQ multiplex PCR assay. As stored in TCRdb, this immuneACCESS dataset retains in-frame rearrangements with V and J assigned. A fraction of the clones does not appear; measured against another copy, unresolved V genes explain less than half of the discrepancy, and the remainder lacks a known reason. The sample table contains just under 35,000 clones; only one count was recorded for approximately 90% of them. The ten biggest clones cover 4% to 5% of the sample. Sequenced material: peripheral blood, taken in the second trimester of pregnancy. The receptors shown here come from a female donor in good health, enrolled as a control in a pregnancy study.

The V and J genes are TRBV2 and TRBJ1-2, with a tentative D call TRBD1 (5 bases). Trimming removed 0 bases at V and 6 bases at J, with 14 bases between. The CDR3 contains 15 residues. Germline values: CDR1 SNHLY, CDR2 FYNNEI. CDR3 nucleotide sequence: TGTGCCAGCAGTGAAGCGCTTCAGGGATCGGATGGCTACACCTTC. It encodes CASSEALQGSDGYTF.

Here the CDR3 DNA reads TGCGCCAGCAGCGTTGGGACAGGGAGGGGAGAAAAACTGTTTTTT. It yields the protein CASSVGTGRGEKLFF. V is TRBV5-1 and J is TRBJ1-4; 9 nucleotides agree with TRBD1. After removal of 4 bases from V and 8 bases from J, the junction contained 9 bases not matched to a gene. This CDR3 contains 15 residues. The germline CDR1 and CDR2 sequences are SGHRS and YFSETQ.

As concerns this clone: The sample has other DNA sequences that encode this CDR3 too. The chain combines TRBV18 with TRBJ1-1, with a weak D call TRBD1 (5 bases). V lost 6 bases to trimming and J lost 1 base, with 9 bases between them. This CDR3 spans 13 amino acids. The germline CDR1 and CDR2 sequences are KGHSH and LQKENI. Here the CDR3 reads CASSPTGNTEAFF. The CDR3 bases are TGTGCCAGCTCGCCTACAGGGAACACTGAAGCTTTCTTT.

The chain has TRBV9 and TRBJ2-1; 7 bases map to TRBD2. Germline-derived CDR1 and CDR2 are SGDLS and YYNGEE. V lost 4 bases, J lost 6 bases, and 13 bases stayed unmatched. The CDR3 totals 16 residues. The CDR3 DNA reads TGTGCCAGCAGCCCTGGCGGGGAGGGTCCGAGCAATGAGCAGTTCTTC. Protein product: CASSPGGEGPSNEQFF.

This clone was seen just once. The chain links TRBV9 to TRBJ2-7; D is undetermined. CDR1 and CDR2 (germline): SGDLS, YYNGEE. CDR3 size: 13 residues. V was clipped by 4 bases and J by 0 bases, with 8 bases between them. Here the CDR3 reads CASSLDSSYEQYF. The DNA of the CDR3 is TGTGCCAGCAGCCTAGACTCCTCCTACGAGCAGTACTTC.

Only one count was recorded for this clone. The chain uses TRBV10-1 and TRBJ2-2; no clear D gene. Germline CDR1 WNHNN, CDR2 SYGVQD (reference sequence). Deletions cut 2 bases from V and 5 bases from J, with 9 bases between. This CDR3 region has 14 residues. CDR3 coding DNA: TGCGCCAGCAGTGAGCAGGATCCGACCGGGGAGCTGTTTTTT. Amino acid sequence: CASSEQDPTGELFF.

In this sample, this clone turned up once. This sequence joins TRBV5-6 and TRBJ1-2; 8 nucleotides match TRBD1. Germline V gene lookup returns CDR1 SGHDT and CDR2 YYEEEE. V lost 2 bases to trimming and J lost 4 bases; unmatched junction nucleotides: 4. The CDR3 spans 14 residues. CDR3 nucleotide sequence: TGTGCCAGCAGCTTAGGACAGGGACCCTATGGCTACACCTTC. Translated: CASSLGQGPYGYTF.

The chain has TRBV5-1 and TRBJ2-7, with TRBD2 identical over 13 bases. V was clipped by 0 bases and J by 5 bases; unmatched bases: 8. The CDR3 is 17 residues long. Germline V gene data show CDR1 as SGHRS and CDR2 as YFSETQ. This CDR3 is CASSLVATSGRPDEQYF. The DNA of the CDR3 is TGCGCCAGCAGCTTGGTTGCGACTAGCGGGAGGCCGGACGAGCAGTACTTC.

The chain is built from TRBV2 and TRBJ1-2, with a weak D call TRBD1 (5 bases). The CDR3 consists of 17 residues. The germline CDR1 and CDR2 sequences are SNHLY and FYNNEI. V was cut by 2 bases and J by 3 bases, with 19 bases left in between. CDR3 nucleotide sequence: TGTGCCAGCAGTGAAAAAGCCAGGCAGGGCTTCTACTATGGCTACACCTTC. It yields the protein CASSEKARQGFYYGYTF.

This sequence joins TRBV28 and TRBJ1-1; 7 bases are shared with TRBD1. Germline lookup yields CDR1 MDHEN and CDR2 SYDVKM. V shed 3 bases and J 6 bases; nucleotides not matched to a gene: 4. This CDR3 comprises 13 residues. The CDR3 region has the DNA TGTGCCAGCAGTTTGCCACAGGGGCCTGAAGCTTTCTTT. It is translated as CASSLPQGPEAFF.

The chain recombines TRBV9 with TRBJ1-2; D call uncertain. The CDR3 loop spans 12 amino acids. Trimming cost V 1 base and J 6 bases, with 7 bases left between them. CDR1 and CDR2 (germline): SGDLS, YYNGEE. The chain's CDR3 is CASSVRGDGYTF. The CDR3 DNA reads as TGTGCCAGCAGCGTACGAGGAGATGGCTACACCTTC. Full variable domain (rest looked up from reference TRBV9 and TRBJ1-2): DSGVTQTPKHLITATGQRVTLRCSPRSGDLSVYWYQQSLDQGLQFLIQYYNGEERAKGNILERFSAQQFPDLHSELNLSSLELGDSALYFCASSVRGDGYTFGSGTRLTVV.

The chain links TRBV5-1 to TRBJ2-1; D may be TRBD2 (6 bases). Germline lookup yields CDR1 SGHRS and CDR2 YFSETQ. Deletions cut 4 bases from V and 4 bases from J, with 18 bases between. This CDR3 spans 16 amino acids. CDR3 DNA: TGCGCCAGCAGCCCGGAGGCCGGGAGAGCTTACAATGAGCAGTTCTTC. Its translation is CASSPEAGRAYNEQFF.

The V call is TRBV19, the J call TRBJ2-3; 7 bases match TRBD2. The V gene end was trimmed by 4 bases and the J gene end by 0 bases; junction bases not matched to a gene: 7. Germline V lookup: CDR1 LNHDA, CDR2 SQIVND (reference sequence). The CDR3 runs 16 residues. CDR3 nucleotide sequence: TGTGCCAGTAGTACCCGGAGCGGGGATAGCACAGATACGCAGTATTTT. It yields the protein CASSTRSGDSTDTQYF.

The rearrangement joins TRBV6-6 to TRBJ1-1; weak D call: TRBD1 (6 bases). The CDR3 loop spans 15 amino acids. The germline V and J ends were trimmed by 8 bases and 4 bases, with 20 bases remaining between them. Germline assignment: CDR1 MNHNY and CDR2 SVGAGI (reference sequence). The CDR3 region is CASGEGVTFSTEAFF. CDR3 DNA: TGTGCCAGCGGGGAGGGGGTAACATTTAGCACTGAAGCTTTCTTT.

The chain combines TRBV7-9 with TRBJ1-1; 8 nucleotides agree with TRBD1. The V gene end was trimmed by 7 bases and the J gene end by 7 bases; junction bases not matched to a gene: 5. The germline gives CDR1 SEHNR, CDR2 FQNEAQ (reference sequence). There are 12 residues in the CDR3. CDR3 sequence: CASTPTGVEAFF. The CDR3 coding sequence is TGTGCCAGCACCCCGACAGGGGTTGAAGCTTTCTTT.

The V and J genes are TRBV5-4 and TRBJ1-3; D uncertain. The V and J ends lost 4 bases and 0 bases respectively, with 5 bases between them. The CDR3 length is 13 residues. Per the germline V gene, CDR1 is SGHNT and CDR2 is YYREEE (reference sequence). Here the CDR3 reads CASSLLSGNTIYF. For the CDR3, the DNA is TGTGCCAGCAGCCTCCTCTCTGGAAACACCATATATTTT. The entire variable domain, with the rest obtained from reference TRBV5-4 and TRBJ1-3, is as follows: ETGVTQSPTHLIKTRGQQVTLRCSSQSGHNTVSWYQQALGQGPQFIFQYYREEENGRGNFPPRFSGLQFPNYSSELNVNALELDDSALYLCASSLLSGNTIYFGEGSWLTVV.

The rearrangement uses TRBV5-8 and TRBJ1-6, with unresolved D. This CDR3 is built from 14 residues. CDR1 is SGHTS, CDR2 YDEGEE, per germline. V was shortened by 5 bases and J by 9 bases, with 15 bases between the two germline ends. The CDR3 DNA reads TGTGCCAGCAGTCCCGGAGTGCTGGGTTCACCCCTCCACTTT. It codes for CASSPGVLGSPLHF.

The chain uses TRBV2 and TRBJ1-4, with a weak D call TRBD1 (6 bases). CDR3 length equals 15 residues. Germline V gene lookup returns CDR1 SNHLY and CDR2 FYNNEI. V was pared by 4 bases and J by 0 bases, with 9 bases between. CDR3 nucleotides: TGTGCCAGCAGTGTGGACAGATCAACTAATGAAAAACTGTTTTTT. Protein product: CASSVDRSTNEKLFF.

The chain combines TRBV15 with TRBJ2-1, with a tentative D call TRBD1 (5 bases). The CDR3 runs 17 residues. Trimming shortened V by 5 bases and J by 8 bases, and 25 bases separated the two germline ends. The germline CDR1 and CDR2 sequences are LNHNV and YYDKDF (reference sequence). The CDR3 sequence: CATSERLVGIIGDEQFF. CDR3 in DNA: TGTGCCACCAGCGAGAGATTAGTGGGAATCATAGGGGATGAGCAGTTCTTC.

J is TRBJ2-7 and V is TRBV19; 7 bases map to TRBD2. J was trimmed by 3 bases and V by 5 bases; bases with no gene match: 10. The CDR3 totals 15 residues. Germline CDR1 reads LNHDA; CDR2 reads SQIVND (reference sequence). Here the CDR3 DNA reads TGTGCCAGTAGTCCGAAGCGGGGATTAGTCTACGAGCAGTACTTC. Translating it yields CASSPKRGLVYEQYF.

As to this clone: One junction end disagrees with the germline gene, perhaps due to a read error. V is TRBV29-1 and J is TRBJ1-2, with a tentative D call TRBD1 (6 bases). CDR3 length: 12 amino acids. Germline CDR1 and CDR2: SQVTM and ANQGSEA. The CDR3 DNA sequence: TGCAGCGTCGAAGGGGGGGGCTATGGCTACACCTTC. It is translated as CSVEGGGYGYTF.

This chain connects TRBV18 to TRBJ2-5, with D perhaps TRBD2 (5 bases). Trimming removed 3 bases from V and 3 bases from J, with 14 bases in between. This CDR3 comprises 15 residues. CDR1 is KGHSH and CDR2 is LQKENI in the germline V gene. DNA of the CDR3: TGTGCCAGCTCACCCGTAGGCGGAGGTGAAGAGACCCAGTACTTC. Encoded protein: CASSPVGGGEETQYF. The full variable domain, with the rest looked up from reference TRBV18 and TRBJ2-5, is NAGVMQNPRHLVRRRGQEARLRCSPMKGHSHVYWYRQLPEEGLKFMVYLQKENIIDESGMPKERFSAEFPKEGPSILRIQQVVRGDSAAYFCASSPVGGGEETQYFGPGTRLLVL.

This chain links TRBV5-1 with TRBJ1-1; possible D gene TRBD1, 6 bases. This CDR3 has 15 amino acids. Trimming shortened V by 6 bases and J by 3 bases, and 18 bases separated the two germline ends. Germline CDR1 SGHRS, CDR2 YFSETQ. This CDR3 is CASTLRGARDTEAFF. The CDR3 nucleotides are TGCGCCAGCACCCTGCGGGGGGCGCGGGACACTGAAGCTTTCTTT.

The rearrangement joins TRBV6-4 to TRBJ2-1; D not resolved. Trimming removed 4 bases from V and 7 bases from J, with 14 bases in between. The CDR3 length is 14 residues. CDR1 is MRHNA and CDR2 is SNTAGT in the germline V gene. The CDR3 DNA sequence: TGTGCCAGCAGTGCCACTGAAAGCGCGAATGAGCAGTTCTTC. As protein: CASSATESANEQFF.

This chain links TRBV18 with TRBJ2-7; 11 positions agree with TRBD1. Germline V CDR1 and CDR2: KGHSH, LQKENI. Trimming at V came to 3 bases and at J to 6 bases, leaving 4 bases not matched to a gene. CDR3 size: 14 residues. This chain's CDR3 is CASSPGTGGGEQYF. The CDR3 region has the DNA TGTGCCAGCTCACCCGGGACAGGGGGAGGCGAGCAGTACTTC.

The count of this clone is one. The CDR3 region is CASSMGGGGDTEAFF. The CDR3 DNA reads as TGTGCCAGTAGTATGGGCGGGGGCGGCGACACTGAAGCTTTCTTT. This sequence joins TRBV19 and TRBJ1-1; a possible D gene is TRBD1 (6 bases). Germline V CDR1 and CDR2: LNHDA, SQIVND (reference sequence). CDR3 length: 15 amino acids. V was cut by 3 bases and J by 3 bases, with 14 bases left in between.

The chain carries TRBV9 and TRBJ1-1; TRBD1 agrees at 9 bases. Germline values: CDR1 SGDLS, CDR2 YYNGEE. CDR3 length: 14 amino acids. Trimming at V came to 2 bases and at J to 12 bases, leaving 11 bases not matched to a gene. The CDR3 coding sequence is TGTGCCAGCAGCGTTGGGGGAACAGGGGGCGGATCTTTCTTT. Translating gives CASSVGGTGGGSFF. The full variable domain, with the rest looked up from reference TRBV9 and TRBJ1-1, is DSGVTQTPKHLITATGQRVTLRCSPRSGDLSVYWYQQSLDQGLQFLIQYYNGEERAKGNILERFSAQQFPDLHSELNLSSLELGDSALYFCASSVGGTGGGSFFGQGTRLTVV.

The rearrangement uses TRBV6-5 and TRBJ2-7; 8 positions agree with TRBD1. Looked up from germline, CDR1 is MNHEY and CDR2 is SVGAGI. CDR3 length: 14 amino acids. V trimming: 5 bases; J trimming: 2 bases; junction bases outside the gene matches: 5. CDR3 DNA sequence: TGTGCCAGCAGTGAACAGGGGGAGGCCTACGAGCAGTACTTC. This translates into CASSEQGEAYEQYF.

The chain has TRBV18 and TRBJ2-5; perhaps TRBD1 as D (5 bases). The V end lost 4 bases, the J end lost 4 bases, and 13 bases lay between the germline ends. Germline assignment: CDR1 KGHSH and CDR2 LQKENI. The CDR3 loop spans 14 amino acids. The CDR3 nucleotides read TGTGCCAGCTCACGGGCAGGGTCGGGAGAGACCCAGTACTTC. It specifies CASSRAGSGETQYF.

CDR3 nucleotides: TGCGCCAGCAGCTTGGGTTTGCAGGCTGGAGAGACCCAGTACTTC. This encodes CASSLGLQAGETQYF. The chain links TRBV5-1 to TRBJ2-5; D is unresolved. Germline V CDR1 and CDR2: SGHRS, YFSETQ. V gave up 0 bases and J gave up 4 bases, with 13 bases separating them. The CDR3 has 15 residues.